These 5 T cell receptor beta chains were sequenced from one sample in a study of T cell responses to AZD1222 COVID-19 vaccine. Some clones are missing from TCRdb's copy, which holds only in-frame ones; the method was immunoSEQ multiplex PCR. The sample carries about 110,000 clones, roughly 90% recorded once. The specimen was peripheral blood, collected on day 0 of AZD1222 vaccination. These receptors came from an adult in good health.

The chain recombines TRBV5-1 with TRBJ1-6, with D uncertain. Trimming pared 0 bases from V and 5 bases from J, leaving 12 bases between. CDR1 SGHRS and CDR2 YFSETQ come from the germline V gene. The CDR3 spans 16 residues. As DNA, the CDR3 is TGCGCCAGCAGCTTGGAGGTTGGGCAGAATAATTCACCCCTCCACTTT. It is translated as CASSLEVGQNNSPLHF.

CDR3 amino acids: CASSLGALSDVSSYEQYF. Here the CDR3 DNA reads TGCGCCAGCAGCTTGGGGGCCTTGTCGGACGTGAGCTCCTACGAGCAGTACTTC. This chain connects TRBV5-1 to TRBJ2-7; D gene unclear. Trimming cost V 0 bases and J 0 bases, with 19 bases left between them. CDR1 SGHRS and CDR2 YFSETQ come from the germline V gene. The CDR3 totals 18 residues.

The CDR3: CASSPATPDNSPLHF. CDR3 nucleotide sequence: TGTGCCAGCAGCCCAGCGACGCCGGATAATTCACCCCTCCACTTT. The J gene is TRBJ1-6, the V gene TRBV28; D is unresolved. Germline V gene sequence: CDR1 MDHEN, CDR2 SYDVKM. The CDR3 length is 15 residues. V lost 6 bases and J lost 5, with 14 bases in between.

V gene TRBV5-1 combines with J gene TRBJ2-5; TRBD2 agrees at 7 bases. Germline values: CDR1 SGHRS, CDR2 YFSETQ. V shed 4 bases, J shed 4 bases, and the junction held 7 bases outside the gene matches. The CDR3 spans 14 residues. The CDR3 spells CASSLGREGETQYF. The CDR3 coding sequence is TGCGCCAGCAGCCTGGGAAGGGAGGGAGAGACCCAGTACTTC. The full variable domain, completed using reference TRBV5-1 and TRBJ2-5, is KAGVTQTPRYLIKTRGQQVTLSCSPISGHRSVSWYQQTPGQGLQFLFEYFSETQRNKGNFPGRFSGRQFSNSRSEMNVSTLELGDSALYLCASSLGREGETQYFGPGTRLLVL.

The V gene is TRBV12-3 or TRBV12-4, the J gene TRBJ1-1, with a tentative D call TRBD1 (5 bases). This CDR3 is 13 amino acids long. V gave up 6 bases and J gave up 5 bases, with 13 bases separating them. In nucleotides, the CDR3 is TGTGCCAGCAGGGCGTGGGAGGGGACTGAAGCTTTCTTT. The encoded protein is CASRAWEGTEAFF.